These 23 T cell receptor beta chains originate from one sample sequenced in a study of blood T cell repertoires in COVID-19. The assay was immunoSEQ multiplex PCR, and TCRdb's table has in-frame clones only and misses some. The data show some 260,000 clones, roughly 91% seen once. Sequences were obtained from PBMCs or T cells enriched from blood (not recorded which). These receptor sequences come from a middle-aged man who had recovered from COVID-19.

J is TRBJ1-4 and V is TRBV3-1 (or the pseudogene TRBV3-2); 7 bases fit TRBD1. CDR3 length equals 15 residues. V lost 5 bases and J lost 6; bases outside the gene matches: 9. Germline V CDR1 and CDR2: LGHDT, YNNKEL (reference sequence). As DNA, the CDR3 is TGTGCCAGCAGCGGCCGACAGGGTGTGCATGAAAAACTGTTTTTT. Translated, it gives CASSGRQGVHEKLFF.

The chain uses TRBV27 and TRBJ2-3, with D unresolved. Trimming pared 5 bases from V and 4 bases from J, leaving 13 bases between. Germline V gives CDR1 MNHEY, CDR2 SMNVEV (reference sequence). The CDR3 consists of 14 residues. In DNA, the CDR3 is TGTGCCAGCAGTGGCTATGAAAGCGCAGATACGCAGTATTTT. This gives the protein CASSGYESADTQYF.

V is TRBV7-8 and J is TRBJ1-2; 10 bases map to TRBD1. CDR1 SGHVS and CDR2 FQNEAQ come from the germline V gene. The CDR3 is made up of 17 amino acids. V lost 4 bases to trimming and J lost 2 bases; unmatched junction nucleotides: 10. Written as DNA, the CDR3 is TGTGCCAGCAGCTCACTCCTAAGGACAGGGGGAAACTATGGCTACACCTTC. As protein: CASSSLLRTGGNYGYTF.

The chain carries TRBV5-4 and TRBJ1-2; the D gene is possibly TRBD1 (6 bases). This CDR3 is 14 amino acids long. Germline CDR1 reads SGHNT; CDR2 reads YYREEE (reference sequence). Trimming removed 0 bases at V and 8 bases at J, with 14 bases between. The CDR3 region has the DNA TGTGCCAGCAGCTTGGGGGACACCCCTTCCGGCTACACCTTC. Amino acid sequence: CASSLGDTPSGYTF.

The chain is built from TRBV11-3 and TRBJ1-5, with D maybe TRBD1 (5 bases). V dropped 5 bases and J dropped 5 bases, with 13 bases sitting between them. The CDR3 is 14 residues long. The germline V gene has CDR1 SGHNT and CDR2 YENEEA. CDR3 sequence reads: CASSLSGADQPQHF. CDR3 nucleotides: TGTGCCAGCAGCCTTAGCGGGGCCGATCAGCCCCAGCATTTT.

This chain connects TRBV19 to TRBJ2-3; TRBD2 agrees at 15 bases. Germline V lookup: CDR1 LNHDA, CDR2 SQIVND (reference sequence). The CDR3 spans 17 residues. V was clipped by 4 bases and J by 5 bases; unmatched bases: 7. The CDR3 here is CASSRGLAGGVGDTQYF. For the CDR3, the DNA is TGTGCCAGTAGTAGGGGACTAGCGGGAGGTGTCGGAGATACGCAGTATTTT.

V usage is TRBV7-9 and J usage is TRBJ2-5; a weak D match, TRBD2 (7 bases). Trimming left V 5 bases short and J 5 bases short, with 15 bases between. The CDR3 length is 14 residues. Germline V lookup: CDR1 SEHNR, CDR2 FQNEAQ (reference sequence). The CDR3, as DNA: TGTGCCAGCAGCGGGGGGGGCCCACGGGAGACCCAGTACTTC. Protein sequence: CASSGGGPRETQYF.

CDR3 protein: CASSFGGRNEKLFF. The CDR3 region has the DNA TGTGCCAGCAGCTTTGGGGGCAGGAATGAAAAACTGTTTTTT. The V call is TRBV7-6, the J call TRBJ1-4, with a tentative D call TRBD1 (6 bases). V shed 3 bases and J shed 5 bases, with 10 bases lying between them. The CDR3 runs 14 residues. Germline CDR1 is SGHVS and CDR2 is FNYEAQ.

This chain uses TRBV7-3 with TRBJ1-2; D unclear. The CDR3 loop spans 12 amino acids. V was shortened by 6 bases and J by 8 bases, with 13 bases between the two germline ends. The germline V gene encodes CDR1 SGHTA and CDR2 FQGTGA. The CDR3 protein is CASRNDIGGYTF. Here the CDR3 DNA reads TGTGCCAGCAGAAACGACATCGGCGGCTACACCTTC.

J is TRBJ1-3 and V is TRBV11-3; 10 bases match TRBD1. V lost 5 bases and J lost 3; bases outside the gene matches: 10. Germline CDR1 SGHNT, CDR2 YENEEA. CDR3 length: 17 residues. The CDR3 sequence is CASSPNRDRGFGNTIYF. The CDR3, as DNA: TGTGCCAGCAGCCCGAACAGGGACAGGGGATTTGGAAACACCATATATTTT.

The rearrangement joins TRBV19 to TRBJ1-5, with 8 nucleotides matching TRBD1. Germline V gene lookup returns CDR1 LNHDA and CDR2 SQIVND (reference sequence). V dropped 8 bases and J dropped 1; count of bases not matched to a gene: 7. The CDR3 sequence is 15 residues long. This chain's CDR3 is CASRFRDRSNQPQHF. The CDR3 DNA reads as TGTGCCAGTCGCTTCCGGGACAGGAGCAATCAGCCCCAGCATTTT.

The chain employs TRBV28 and TRBJ1-1; 8 nucleotides agree with TRBD1. CDR1 and CDR2 (germline): MDHEN, SYDVKM. The junction had 15 bases not matched to a gene; V was cut back by 3 bases and J by 3 bases. The CDR3 is 18 residues long. CDR3 coding DNA: TGTGCCAGCAGTTTTTACAGGGGGTACCGTAAATGGGACACTGAAGCTTTCTTT. This encodes CASSFYRGYRKWDTEAFF.

The V call is TRBV4-1, the J call TRBJ2-7; D is possibly TRBD1 (6 bases). Germline V gene lookup returns CDR1 MGHRA and CDR2 YSYEKL. This CDR3 contains 14 residues. The V end lost 1 base, the J end lost 3 bases, and 10 bases lay between the germline ends. The DNA of the CDR3 is TGCGCCAGCAGCCAAGTGGGGGCGCGCTACGAGCAGTACTTC. Its translation is CASSQVGARYEQYF.

The gene calls are TRBV7-3 and TRBJ2-6; TRBD1 might be the D (6 bases). There are 15 residues in the CDR3. Germline CDR1 and CDR2: SGHTA and FQGTGA. V was shortened by 3 bases and J by 4 bases, with 10 bases between the two germline ends. CDR3 nucleotides: TGTGCCAGCAGCTTTACAGGGTTCGGGGCCAACGTCCTGACTTTC. Its translation is CASSFTGFGANVLTF.

The chain is built from TRBV5-8 and TRBJ2-3, with 7 bases that match TRBD1. The CDR3 sequence is 16 residues long. The germline CDR1 and CDR2 sequences are SGHTS and YDEGEE. V was clipped by 3 bases and J by 2 bases; unmatched bases: 9. As DNA, the CDR3 is TGTGCCAGCAGCTCTCGACAGGGACCCCACACAGATACGCAGTATTTT. This codes for CASSSRQGPHTDTQYF.

The chain has TRBV6-5 and TRBJ1-5; 7 bases agree with TRBD1. From germline, CDR1 is MNHEY and CDR2 SVGAGI. The CDR3 extends over 15 amino acids. Losses at the gene ends were 6 bases for V and 0 bases for J; bases not matched to a gene: 5. Here the CDR3 DNA reads TGTGCCAGCAGCCGACAGGGTAATAGCAATCAGCCCCAGCATTTT. Encoded protein: CASSRQGNSNQPQHF.

The genes are TRBV19 and TRBJ1-5; D not resolved. The CDR3 contains 16 residues. Trimming removed 3 bases from V and 4 bases from J, with 16 bases in between. Germline V gene data show CDR1 as LNHDA and CDR2 as SQIVND (reference sequence). CDR3 amino acids: CASSIPERNGNQPQHF. In nucleotides, the CDR3 is TGTGCCAGTAGTATCCCGGAGAGAAACGGGAATCAGCCCCAGCATTTT.

This clone came up once. This sequence joins TRBV29-1 and TRBJ2-2, with TRBD1 identical over 7 bases. Germline loops: CDR1 SQVTM, CDR2 ANQGSEA. V gave up 4 bases and J gave up 4 bases; unmatched junction bases: 9. The CDR3 is 15 residues long. The CDR3 region is CSVASDRVGTGELFF. CDR3 DNA: TGCAGCGTTGCCTCAGACAGGGTTGGCACCGGGGAGCTGTTTTTT.

J is TRBJ2-1 and V is TRBV18, with 11 bases matching TRBD2. CDR1 is KGHSH and CDR2 is LQKENI in the germline V gene. This CDR3 region has 15 residues. V shed 1 base, J shed 5 bases, and the junction held 1 base outside the gene matches. The CDR3 bases are TGTGCCAGCTCACCACGTAGCGGGAGGGACAATGAGCAGTTCTTC. Amino acids: CASSPRSGRDNEQFF.

The chain combines TRBV14 with TRBJ2-4; 7 bases agree with TRBD1. CDR1 is SGHDN and CDR2 is FVKESK in the germline V gene. V lost 4 bases to trimming and J lost 3 bases; unmatched junction nucleotides: 12. The CDR3 is 17 amino acids. In DNA form, the CDR3 reads TGTGCCAGCAGCCGGCAGGGGGTAAATTACGGCAAAAACATTCAGTACTTC. Translated: CASSRQGVNYGKNIQYF.

The rearrangement joins TRBV15 to TRBJ2-2; D may be TRBD1 (6 bases). Germline CDR1 and CDR2: LNHNV and YYDKDF (reference sequence). The V and J ends lost 4 bases and 4 bases respectively, with 22 bases between them. This CDR3 is 18 amino acids long. CDR3: CATSTRLKGGVGTGELFF. The CDR3 DNA reads TGTGCCACCAGCACGCGACTAAAAGGGGGTGTTGGCACCGGGGAGCTGTTTTTT. The full variable domain, its missing parts supplied by reference TRBV15 and TRBJ2-2, is DAMVIQNPRYQVTQFGKPVTLSCSQTLNHNVMYWYQQKSSQAPKLLFHYYDKDFNNEADTPDNFQSRRPNTSFCFLDIRSPGLGDTAMYLCATSTRLKGGVGTGELFFGEGSRLTVL.

This clone was detected only once. This chain links TRBV27 with TRBJ2-3; maybe TRBD1 (5 bases). V dropped 3 bases and J dropped 0 bases, with 19 bases sitting between them. Germline V gene data show CDR1 as MNHEY and CDR2 as SMNVEV (reference sequence). CDR3 size: 18 residues. CDR3 coding DNA: TGTGCCAGCAGTTTCTTAGCTGGGGTGACAGAAAGCACAGATACGCAGTATTTT. Its protein is CASSFLAGVTESTDTQYF.

The chain uses TRBV29-1 and TRBJ1-2; D might be TRBD1 (6 bases). V was trimmed by 7 bases and J by 2 bases, leaving 14 bases between them. The CDR3 runs to 13 residues. Germline V gene lookup returns CDR1 SQVTM and CDR2 ANQGSEA. CDR3 sequence: CSAEYRANYGYTF. The CDR3 region has the DNA TGCAGCGCGGAGTACAGGGCGAACTATGGCTACACCTTC.